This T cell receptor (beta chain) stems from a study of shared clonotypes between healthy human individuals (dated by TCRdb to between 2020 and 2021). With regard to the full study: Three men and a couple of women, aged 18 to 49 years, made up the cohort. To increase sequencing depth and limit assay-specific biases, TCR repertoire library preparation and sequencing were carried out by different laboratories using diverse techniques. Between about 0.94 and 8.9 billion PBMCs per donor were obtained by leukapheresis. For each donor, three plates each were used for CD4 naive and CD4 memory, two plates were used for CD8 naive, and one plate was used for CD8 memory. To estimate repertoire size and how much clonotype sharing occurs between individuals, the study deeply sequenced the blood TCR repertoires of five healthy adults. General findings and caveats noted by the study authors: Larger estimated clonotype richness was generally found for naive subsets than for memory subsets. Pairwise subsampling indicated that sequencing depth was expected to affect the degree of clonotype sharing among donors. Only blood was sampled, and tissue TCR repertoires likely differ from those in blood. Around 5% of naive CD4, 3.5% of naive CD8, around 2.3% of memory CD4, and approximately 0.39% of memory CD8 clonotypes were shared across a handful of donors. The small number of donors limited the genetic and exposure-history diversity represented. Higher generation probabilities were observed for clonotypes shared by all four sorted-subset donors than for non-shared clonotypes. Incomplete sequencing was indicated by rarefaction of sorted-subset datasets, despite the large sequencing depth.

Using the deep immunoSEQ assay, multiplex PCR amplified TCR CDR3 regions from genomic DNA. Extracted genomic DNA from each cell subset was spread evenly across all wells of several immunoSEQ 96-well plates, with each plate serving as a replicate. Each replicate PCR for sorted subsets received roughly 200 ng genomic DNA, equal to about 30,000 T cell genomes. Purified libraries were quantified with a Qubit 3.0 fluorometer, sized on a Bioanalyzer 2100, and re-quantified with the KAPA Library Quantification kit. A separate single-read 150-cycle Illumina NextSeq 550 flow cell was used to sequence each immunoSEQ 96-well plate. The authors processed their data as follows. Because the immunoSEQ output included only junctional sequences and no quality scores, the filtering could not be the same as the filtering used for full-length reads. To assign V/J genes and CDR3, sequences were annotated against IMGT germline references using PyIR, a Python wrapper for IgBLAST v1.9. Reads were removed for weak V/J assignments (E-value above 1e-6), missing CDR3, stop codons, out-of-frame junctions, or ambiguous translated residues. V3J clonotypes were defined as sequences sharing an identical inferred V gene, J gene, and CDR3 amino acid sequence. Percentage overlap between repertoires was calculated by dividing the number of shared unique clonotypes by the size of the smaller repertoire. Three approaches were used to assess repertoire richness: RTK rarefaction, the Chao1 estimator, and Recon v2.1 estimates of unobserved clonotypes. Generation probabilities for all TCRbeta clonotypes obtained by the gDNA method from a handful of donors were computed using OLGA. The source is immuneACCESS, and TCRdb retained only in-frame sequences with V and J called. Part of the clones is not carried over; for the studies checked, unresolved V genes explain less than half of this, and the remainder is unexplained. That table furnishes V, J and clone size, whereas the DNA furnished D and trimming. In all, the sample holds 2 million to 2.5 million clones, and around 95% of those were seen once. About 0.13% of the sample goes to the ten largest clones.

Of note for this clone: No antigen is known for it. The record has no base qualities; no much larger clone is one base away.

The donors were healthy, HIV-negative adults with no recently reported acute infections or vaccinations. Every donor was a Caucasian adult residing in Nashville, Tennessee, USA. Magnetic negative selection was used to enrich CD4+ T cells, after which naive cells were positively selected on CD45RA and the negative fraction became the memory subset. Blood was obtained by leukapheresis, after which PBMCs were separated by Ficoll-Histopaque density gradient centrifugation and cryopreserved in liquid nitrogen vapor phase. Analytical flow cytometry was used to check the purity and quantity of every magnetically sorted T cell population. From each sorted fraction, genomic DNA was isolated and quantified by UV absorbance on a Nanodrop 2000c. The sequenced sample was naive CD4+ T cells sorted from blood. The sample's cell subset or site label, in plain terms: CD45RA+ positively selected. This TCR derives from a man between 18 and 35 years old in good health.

The DNA is TGTGCCAGCAGTGGGGGGGCAGGTCACGAGCAGTACTTC. This is translated as CASSGGAGHEQYF. This chain joins TRBV2 to TRBJ2-7, with the D call tentatively TRBD1 or TRBD2, each fitting 6 bases. The germline V gene yields SNHLY for CDR1 and FYNNEI for CDR2. Between the V and J ends, shortened by 4 bases and 5 bases respectively, the junction contains 12 bases. The CDR3 covers 13 residues, taking in both the cysteine and the phenylalanine. Only CDR3 DNA remains: 39 bases, in frame from the first base.